The 8 T cell receptor beta chains below all came from one sample that was sequenced in a study of blood T cell repertoires in COVID-19. TCRdb keeps only in-frame clones here, not all; method: immunoSEQ multiplex PCR. Here the sample spans hundreds of thousands of clones, around 90% being singletons. Sequencing was done on a sample of PBMCs or T cells enriched from blood (not recorded which). The source of these receptors is a woman younger than 35 who had recovered from COVID-19.

The chain combines TRBV6-2 or TRBV6-3 with TRBJ2-7; D unclear. The CDR3 extends over 11 amino acids. The V gene lost 5 bases and the J gene lost 6 bases, with 8 bases spanning the gap. The germline V gene encodes CDR1 MNHEY and CDR2 SVGEGT. The CDR3 here is CASSRPGEQYF. As DNA, the CDR3 is TGTGCCAGCAGTCGGCCGGGCGAGCAGTACTTC.

This sequence joins TRBV9 and TRBJ2-3; perhaps TRBD2 as D (6 bases). V lost 1 base and J 4 bases, leaving 13 bases between the germline ends. This CDR3 spans 15 amino acids. Germline lookup yields CDR1 SGDLS and CDR2 YYNGEE. The CDR3 bases are TGTGCCAGCAGCGTACAGGGACTTTCGTCAGATACGCAGTATTTT. Translation gives CASSVQGLSSDTQYF.

This clone was seen only a few times. V and J are TRBV4-2 and TRBJ1-2, with D uncertain. The V and J ends lost 3 bases and 4 bases respectively, with 9 bases between them. The length of the CDR3 is 13 residues. The V gene's germline CDR1 is LGHNA and CDR2 YNFKEQ. CDR3 coding DNA: TGTGCCAGCAGCCAGACGGGTCTCTATGGCTACACCTTC. Residues: CASSQTGLYGYTF.

The CDR3 region has the DNA TGTGCCAGCAGCCACCAGACTAGTAGTATATCCGGGGAGCTGTTTTTT. It is translated as CASSHQTSSISGELFF. The chain combines TRBV9 with TRBJ2-2, with D perhaps TRBD2 (6 bases). Trimming pared 4 bases from V and 6 bases from J, leaving 19 bases between. Germline V lookup: CDR1 SGDLS, CDR2 YYNGEE. This CDR3 is 16 amino acids long.

The rearrangement joins TRBV27 to TRBJ2-3; 9 bases match TRBD2. The V and J ends lost 6 bases and 6 bases, in that order; junction bases with no gene match: 7. Germline V gene lookup returns CDR1 MNHEY and CDR2 SMNVEV (reference sequence). The length of the CDR3 is 14 residues. The CDR3 DNA sequence: TGTGCCAGCAGGCCGGGACTAGCCCGGGATACGCAGTATTTT. Protein product: CASRPGLARDTQYF.

The chain combines TRBV10-3 with TRBJ1-2, with a weak D call TRBD1 (6 bases). The CDR3 extends over 14 amino acids. The V end lost 4 bases, the J end lost 2 bases, and 11 bases lay between the germline ends. Germline lookup yields CDR1 ENHRY and CDR2 SYGVKD. The CDR3 loop reads CAISAGGRNYGYTF. The CDR3 DNA is TGTGCCATCAGTGCGGGGGGCCGGAACTATGGCTACACCTTC.

The V gene is TRBV9, the J gene TRBJ1-6, with D unresolved. V was pared by 4 bases and J by 10 bases, with 15 bases between. Germline CDR1 SGDLS, CDR2 YYNGEE. This CDR3 is built from 14 residues. The DNA of the CDR3 is TGTGCCAGCAGCCCCCAAACCCGAGGCTCACCCCTCCACTTT. As protein: CASSPQTRGSPLHF.

This clone was seen only a few times. This chain links TRBV6-5 with TRBJ2-3; D remains ambiguous. Germline CDR1 and CDR2: MNHEY and SVGAGI. V lost 6 bases, J lost 3 bases, and 13 bases lay in between. The length of the CDR3 is 14 residues. The CDR3 nucleotides read TGTGCCAGCAGGACGCCGGCTAGAACAGATACGCAGTATTTT. It translates to CASRTPARTDTQYF.